A single count supports the clone carrying this T cell receptor (beta chain). These data belong to a study of control samples from healthy donors and cancer patients. CDR3 size: 16 residues. V was pared by 5 bases and J by 4 bases, with 9 bases of the junction left unmatched. CDR1 KGHDR and CDR2 SFDVKD come from the germline V gene. The repertoire was sequenced with immunoSEQ multiplex PCR; TCRdb's copy has only in-frame clones and lacks some. Of tens of thousands of clones listed, approximately 93% are singletons. Sample: PBMCs. The TCR sequence derives from a woman in her thirties or forties with lung cancer. This chain uses TRBV24-1 with TRBJ1-5; 8 nucleotides align to TRBD1. For the CDR3, the DNA is TGTGCCACCAGTGTAGGGGGACAGGAACTAAATCAGCCCCAGCATTTT. It specifies CATSVGGQELNQPQHF.